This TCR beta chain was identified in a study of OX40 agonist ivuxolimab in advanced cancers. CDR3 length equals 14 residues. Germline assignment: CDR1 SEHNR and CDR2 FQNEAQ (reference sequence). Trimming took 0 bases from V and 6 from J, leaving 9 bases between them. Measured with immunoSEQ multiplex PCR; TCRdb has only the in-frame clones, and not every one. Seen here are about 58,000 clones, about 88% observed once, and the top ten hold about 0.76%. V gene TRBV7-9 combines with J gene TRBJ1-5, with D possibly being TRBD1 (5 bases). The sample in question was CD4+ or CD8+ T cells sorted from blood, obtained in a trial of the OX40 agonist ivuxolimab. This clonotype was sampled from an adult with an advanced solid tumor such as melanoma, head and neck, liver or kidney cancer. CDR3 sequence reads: CASSLAGDGQPQHF. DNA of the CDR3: TGTGCCAGCAGCTTAGCAGGGGATGGTCAGCCCCAGCATTTT.